These 10 T cell receptor beta chains were sequenced from one sample in a study of T cell repertoires in cytomegalovirus infection. MiXCR, applied by TCRdb to the reads, yields one record per CDR3 protein. This table has some 150,000 distinct CDR3 sequences, about 6.1% appearing once. Sequencing input: PBMCs. The receptors originated from a human donor in good health (CMV status not recorded). Some clones in this sample may be carry-over from other donors' samples.

This clonotype has a count of ten or more. The gene calls are TRBV29-1 and TRBJ1-1, with TRBD1 matching over 8 bases. Per the germline V gene, CDR1 is SQVTM and CDR2 is ANQGSEA. The CDR3 runs 14 residues. J lost 1 base, V lost 4 bases, and 5 bases had no gene match. The CDR3 DNA follows: TGCAGCGTTGCCGGGACAGGTGGGAACACTGAAGCTTTCTTT. As protein: CSVAGTGGNTEAFF.

Ten or more counts support this clonotype. The CDR3 DNA follows: TGTGCCACCAGTGACATAGGACTAGCGGGGAGCTCCTACAATGAGCAGTTCTTC. Protein: CATSDIGLAGSSYNEQFF. The chain is built from TRBV24-1 and TRBJ2-1; 12 nucleotides align to TRBD2. CDR1 is KGHDR and CDR2 is SFDVKD in the germline V gene. Trimming at V came to 4 bases and at J to 0 bases, leaving 6 bases not matched to a gene. This CDR3 contains 18 residues.

This clonotype was recorded many times. This sequence joins TRBV5-5 and TRBJ2-1; TRBD2 matches 7 bases. After removal of 2 bases from V and 9 bases from J, the junction contained 8 bases not matched to a gene. Germline V CDR1 and CDR2: SGHKS, YYEKEE (reference sequence). The CDR3 spans 14 residues. CDR3 nucleotide sequence: TGTGCCAGCAGCTTCCAGCGGGGTATGGGTGAGCAGTTCTTC. This gives the protein CASSFQRGMGEQFF.

This clonotype was picked up many times. The genes are TRBV7-3 and TRBJ2-7, with 9 bases identical to TRBD1. The germline gives CDR1 SGHTA, CDR2 FQGTGA. The CDR3 runs 15 residues. The J segment lost 7 bases and the V segment lost 4 bases, leaving 11 bases of the junction unmatched. This CDR3 reads CASSSSGTGSSEQYF. The CDR3 DNA sequence: TGTGCCAGCAGCTCATCCGGGACAGGGTCTTCTGAGCAGTACTTC.

This clonotype was observed many times. The chain carries TRBV7-3 and TRBJ1-1; TRBD1 matches at 7 bases. Germline V gene lookup returns CDR1 SGHTA and CDR2 FQGTGA. The V gene end was trimmed by 5 bases and the J gene end by 11 bases; junction bases not matched to a gene: 11. The CDR3 contains 13 residues. The CDR3 region has the DNA TGTGCCAGCAGCCCATCCAGGGGGGGGACCGCTTTCTTT. Its protein product is CASSPSRGGTAFF.

This clonotype was observed at least ten times. The V and J genes are TRBV13 and TRBJ1-3; no firm D call. Germline loops: CDR1 PRHDT, CDR2 FYEKMQ (reference sequence). This CDR3 is 11 amino acids long. V lost 2 bases and J lost 6, with 2 bases in between. This CDR3 reads CASSLTNTIYF. As DNA, the CDR3 is TGTGCCAGCAGCTTAACAAACACCATATATTTT.

In this sample, this clonotype turned up a few times. The chain has TRBV6-2 or TRBV6-3 and TRBJ1-3, with 7 bases identical to TRBD1. The CDR3 runs 20 residues. Germline CDR1 MNHEY, CDR2 SVGEGT. V shed 0 bases, J shed 0 bases, and the junction held 14 bases outside the gene matches. CDR3 loop: CASSYSDERWDSRSGNTIYF. The CDR3 DNA is TGTGCCAGCAGTTACTCGGACGAGAGGTGGGACAGCCGCTCTGGAAACACCATATATTTT.

The count of this clonotype is one. The chain joins TRBV15 to TRBJ1-3; D possibly corresponds to TRBD1 (5 bases). Germline V gene sequence: CDR1 LNHNV, CDR2 YYDKDF (reference sequence). V lost 0 bases to trimming and J lost 0 bases, with 9 bases between them. CDR3 length equals 16 residues. The CDR3 nucleotides are TGTGCCACCAGCAGAGATTTGGGGGGCTCTGGAAACACCATATATTTT. Protein product: CATSRDLGGSGNTIYF. The whole variable domain, remainder taken from reference TRBV15 and TRBJ1-3, is DAMVIQNPRYQVTQFGKPVTLSCSQTLNHNVMYWYQQKSSQAPKLLFHYYDKDFNNEADTPDNFQSRRPNTSFCFLDIRSPGLGDTAMYLCATSRDLGGSGNTIYFGEGSWLTVV.

This clonotype has a count of ten or more. V is TRBV7-6 and J is TRBJ2-1; perhaps D is TRBD1 or TRBD2 (8 bases each). Germline assignment: CDR1 SGHVS and CDR2 FNYEAQ. The CDR3 is 16 amino acids. Trimming took off 5 bases at V and 4 bases at J, with 18 bases between the two ends. The DNA of the CDR3 is TGTGCCAGCAGCCAAATAGCGGGACAGGCGTACAATGAGCAGTTCTTC. It encodes CASSQIAGQAYNEQFF.

This clonotype was seen at least ten times. The chain recombines TRBV5-8 with TRBJ2-7, with 11 bases identical to TRBD2. The CDR3 is made up of 17 amino acids. The junction had 15 bases not matched to a gene; V was cut back by 1 base and J by 9 bases. Germline V CDR1 and CDR2: SGHTS, YDEGEE. This CDR3 is CASSLTSGGSWPPGQYF. DNA of the CDR3: TGTGCCAGCAGCTTGACTAGCGGGGGTTCCTGGCCGCCTGGGCAGTACTTC.